What follows are 2 T cell receptor beta chains derived from one specimen sequenced in a study of glioma-infiltrating T cells. Amplification of TCR alpha and beta CDR3 regions from RNA used iRepertoire nested multiplex PCR. TCRdb used MiXCR to reprocess the multiplex PCR reads, holding one entry per CDR3 protein. This table holds 300,000 to 450,000 distinct CDR3 sequences, 35% to 45% found once. The sample consisted of glioma tissue, nonneoplastic brain tissue, or PBMCs (not recorded which). All receptors derive from a human donor with low-grade glioma or glioblastoma, undergoing nonglioma brain surgery, or in good health (not recorded which).

This clonotype was recorded a few times. The chain couples TRBV28 to TRBJ1-1, with unresolved D. Germline V lookup: CDR1 MDHEN, CDR2 SYDVKM. V lost 1 base and J 4 bases, leaving 13 bases between the germline ends. The CDR3 is made up of 15 amino acids. CDR3: CASSLFPGRTTEAFF. The CDR3 nucleotides read TGTGCCAGCAGTTTATTTCCCGGACGGACCACTGAAGCTTTCTTT.

Of note for this clonotype: It is likely a read error, because the conserved phenylalanine at the end of the CDR3 is missing. V gene TRBV6-1 combines with J gene TRBJ2-7; the D call may be TRBD1 or TRBD2 (6 bases each). The CDR3 is 14 residues long. Trimming removed 0 bases at V and 4 bases at J, with 10 bases between. Germline values: CDR1 MNHNS, CDR2 SASEGT. CDR3: CASSEAGGGYEQYL. Written as DNA, the CDR3 is TGTGCCAGCAGTGAAGCAGGGGGAGGATACGAGCAGTACCTC.